The clone carrying this T cell receptor beta chain was observed many times. Its antigen is undetermined. The sample is drawn from a study of regulatory T cells in long-lasting Graves disease. Study findings and constraints: The study found persistent patients shared more public clonotypes (2,741) than new patients (about 1,000).

The sample's time point: newly diagnosed GD, antithyroid drugs for less than 3 months. Scientists built the TCR library using RNA that was extracted from PBMCs. CDR3 size: 13 residues. The germline CDR1 and CDR2 sequences are LNHNV and YYDKDF (reference sequence). With 4 bases removed from V and 6 bases from J, the gap between germline ends came to 11 bases. Construction of TCR beta libraries relied on iRepertoire HTBI primers and on Arm-PCR targeting CDR3 regions. TCRdb re-called the multiplex PCR reads through MiXCR, storing one row per CDR3 protein. The table has 400,000 to 650,000 distinct CDR3 sequences, 15% to 20% seen once. This sample also appeared in a second study, on T cells in Graves' hyperthyroidism and ophthalmopathy. That work contributes: A lack of ophthalmopathy progression within 18 months defined stable Graves' hyperthyroidism. Diagnoses were established using clinical symptoms, serum thyroxine and TRAb, thyroid ultrasound and orbital computed tomography.

The chain combines TRBV15 with TRBJ2-3; D may be TRBD2 (6 bases). The input for sequencing was peripheral blood mononuclear cells (PBMCs), taken at new diagnosis, from a patient treated with antithyroid drugs. This TCR came from a woman aged 35-65 years with Graves disease. The CDR3 is CATSTPGLDTQYF. For the CDR3, the DNA is TGTGCCACCAGCACTCCGGGACTTGATACGCAGTATTTT.